This T cell receptor beta chain was recovered during a study of blood T cell repertoires in COVID-19. Study information: Specimens from acute and convalescent COVID-19 originated in the United States, Italy and Spain.

The germline V gene encodes CDR1 LGHNA and CDR2 YNFKEQ. J lost 7 bases, V lost 0 bases, and 4 bases had no gene match. The CDR3 is 15 amino acids. Original analysis: Amplified reference gene primers provided the basis for estimating nucleated cell counts. TCRdb keeps only in-frame clones here, not all; method: immunoSEQ multiplex PCR. That table supplies the V and J calls and clone size; D and trimming were determined from the DNA. The sample includes fewer than 300,000 clones, about 80% of them seen just once. The source material was peripheral blood. This rearrangement joins TRBV4-2 to TRBJ2-2; 8 positions match TRBD1. This TCR was recovered from a woman between 45 and 65 years old who had recovered from COVID-19. In DNA, the CDR3 is TGTGCCAGCAGCCAAGACCCAGGGGGCGGCGGGGAGCTGTTTTTT. Translation gives CASSQDPGGGGELFF.